Sequencing of this TCR beta chain was carried out in a study of identical twins. Germline CDR1 reads ENHRY; CDR2 reads SYGVKD. Trimming at V came to 8 bases and at J to 7 bases, leaving 11 bases not matched to a gene. There are 15 residues in the CDR3. MiXCR, applied by TCRdb to the 5' RACE reads, yields one record per CDR3 protein. The sample includes 450,000 or so distinct CDR3 sequences, 20% to 25% seen only once; the top ten take about 2.7%. These records were also assigned to another study, of T cells expressing NK-cell markers. That report adds: Source material for TCR beta repertoires consisted of sorted CD3+CD56+NKG2C+, CD3+CD56+NKG2C- and CD3+CD56-NKG2C+ T cells. It remained uncertain whether the expanded NKG2C+ T cell clones were specific for HCMV antigens.

The sequenced sample consisted of CD4+ T cells sorted from blood. The sequence derives from a woman under 30 in good health. The chain carries TRBV10-3 and TRBJ1-5, with 10 nucleotides matching TRBD1. CDR3 DNA sequence: TGTGCCATCGGCCTGGACAGGGGGTCTCGGCAGCCCCAGCATTTT. This translates into CAIGLDRGSRQPQHF.